Each of the 25 T cell receptor beta chains below was sequenced from the same sample in a study of beta chain features in type 1 diabetes. Findings and caveats of the study: All four CD4+ subsets from Type 1 diabetes patients carried moderately but significantly shorter TCRB CDR3s.

Expressed TCRB transcripts were sequenced after all isolated RNA was converted to cDNA. The repertoire was sequenced with immunoSEQ multiplex PCR; TCRdb's copy has only in-frame clones and lacks some. In the table there are fewer than 400,000 clones, roughly a tenth of which are singletons. Antigen specificity for these receptors is unknown. Sequences were obtained from central memory CD4+ T cells from blood. The receptors here all came from a man aged 30 to 39 with type 1 diabetes.

The chain combines TRBV5-1 with TRBJ1-6, with D possibly matching TRBD1 (5 bases). V was cut by 0 bases and J by 5 bases, with 6 bases left in between. From germline, CDR1 is SGHRS and CDR2 YFSETQ. This CDR3 contains 14 residues. CDR3 sequence (DNA): TGCGCCAGCAGCTTGGGAGGGGATAATTCACCCCTCCACTTT. Protein sequence: CASSLGGDNSPLHF.

The chain recombines TRBV9 with TRBJ2-7; the D call may be TRBD1 or TRBD2 (5 bases each). V was shortened by 0 bases and J by 6 bases, with 10 bases between the two germline ends. This CDR3 has 13 amino acids. In germline, CDR1 is SGDLS, CDR2 YYNGEE. DNA for the CDR3: TGTGCCAGCAGCGTAGGAGGGACGGGCGAGCAGTACTTC. Translation gives CASSVGGTGEQYF.

The DNA of the CDR3 is TGTGCCAGCAGCCCACAGGGAAGGTCAGATACGCAGTATTTT. It specifies CASSPQGRSDTQYF. The rearrangement uses TRBV5-4 and TRBJ2-3; tentative D call: TRBD1 (6 bases). Trimming removed 4 bases from V and 4 bases from J, with 13 bases in between. Germline CDR1 reads SGHNT; CDR2 reads YYREEE (reference sequence). This CDR3 contains 14 residues.

As concerns this clone: The same CDR3 is also encoded by other DNA sequences in this sample. This chain connects TRBV4-3 to TRBJ1-6, with D hard to call. The V gene lost 0 bases and the J gene lost 7 bases, with 4 bases spanning the gap. CDR1 is LGHNA, CDR2 YSLEER, per germline. The CDR3 runs to 13 residues. CDR3 amino acids: CASSQDRNSPLHF. The CDR3 nucleotides are TGCGCCAGCAGCCAAGATCGGAATTCACCCCTCCACTTT.

V usage is TRBV7-8 and J usage is TRBJ2-3; D not resolved. Germline values: CDR1 SGHVS, CDR2 FQNEAQ. The CDR3 consists of 16 residues. V lost 2 bases and J lost 5, with 17 bases in between. The CDR3 DNA sequence: TGTGCCAGCAGCTTAAGGCCCCTGGATAATGTAGATACGCAGTATTTT. Amino acid sequence: CASSLRPLDNVDTQYF.

The gene calls are TRBV5-1 and TRBJ2-4; D is unclear. The CDR3 length is 15 residues. V was clipped by 1 base and J by 2 bases, with 10 bases between them. Germline CDR1 is SGHRS and CDR2 is YFSETQ. The CDR3 spells CASSLNQETKNIQYF. The CDR3 DNA reads as TGCGCCAGCAGCTTGAATCAGGAAACCAAAAACATTCAGTACTTC.

This clone was observed a few times. The rearrangement uses TRBV5-1 and TRBJ2-7; 9 bases match TRBD1. The CDR3 is 14 amino acids. With 4 bases clipped from V and 4 bases from J, the junction kept 6 bases outside the gene matches. Per germline, CDR1 SGHRS and CDR2 YFSETQ. The CDR3 DNA follows: TGCGCCAGCAGCGAACAGGGGGCGACTTACGAGCAGTACTTC. Protein product: CASSEQGATYEQYF.

This clone was counted a few times. This chain connects TRBV7-2 to TRBJ2-5, with D possibly matching TRBD2 (5 bases). The germline V and J ends were trimmed by 5 bases and 3 bases, with 16 bases remaining between them. The V gene's germline CDR1 is SGHTA and CDR2 FQGNSA. The CDR3 is 15 amino acids. The CDR3 nucleotides are TGTGCCAGCAGCAGTTCAACTAGGTCGGAAGAGACCCAGTACTTC. Encoded protein: CASSSSTRSEETQYF. Looking up the rest from reference TRBV7-2 and TRBJ2-5 gives the full variable domain: GAGVSQSPSNKVTEKGKDVELRCDPISGHTALYWYRQSLGQGLEFLIYFQGNSAPDKSGLPSDRFSAERTGGSVSTLTIQRTQQEDSAVYLCASSSSTRSEETQYFGPGTRLLVL.

This chain uses TRBV9 with TRBJ2-1; 11 nucleotides agree with TRBD2. Germline assignment: CDR1 SGDLS and CDR2 YYNGEE. The V gene end was trimmed by 0 bases and the J gene end by 8 bases; junction bases not matched to a gene: 4. The CDR3 length is 15 residues. The DNA of the CDR3 is TGTGCCAGCAGCGTAGAGTTAGCGGGGGGGCATGAGCAGTTCTTC. Translation: CASSVELAGGHEQFF.

The rearrangement joins TRBV7-2 to TRBJ2-5, with 7 bases that match TRBD2. The V and J ends lost 3 bases and 3 bases, in that order; junction bases with no gene match: 7. This CDR3 is built from 15 residues. CDR1 is SGHTA and CDR2 is FQGNSA in the germline V gene. CDR3 region: CASSFGAGREETQYF. The CDR3 region has the DNA TGTGCCAGCAGCTTTGGAGCGGGGCGGGAAGAGACCCAGTACTTC.

The chain joins TRBV7-8 to TRBJ1-5; D is perhaps TRBD1 (6 bases). This CDR3 comprises 17 residues. Germline V lookup: CDR1 SGHVS, CDR2 FQNEAQ. Trimming removed 0 bases from V and 0 bases from J, with 12 bases in between. The CDR3 DNA reads TGTGCCAGCAGCTTAGCGGTAGGGACAATTAGCAATCAGCCCCAGCATTTT. Its translation: CASSLAVGTISNQPQHF.

This clone has only a few counts. CDR3 nucleotides: TGTGCCAGTAGTATAGGGGTCTGGCAGCCCCAGCATTTT. It encodes CASSIGVWQPQHF. The chain carries TRBV19 and TRBJ1-5, with D hard to call. The V end was cut by 1 base, the J end by 7 bases, with 8 bases between. The germline V gene has CDR1 LNHDA and CDR2 SQIVND (reference sequence). The CDR3 is made up of 13 amino acids.

This chain links TRBV7-2 with TRBJ1-2, with D maybe TRBD1 (6 bases). The germline V gene encodes CDR1 SGHTA and CDR2 FQGNSA. Trimming took 4 bases from V and 6 from J, leaving 12 bases between them. The CDR3 has 13 amino acids. CDR3 sequence: CASSSGNRDGYTF. The CDR3 DNA reads TGTGCCAGCAGCTCAGGAAACAGGGATGGCTACACCTTC.

This clone was seen only a few times. J is TRBJ2-5 and V is TRBV29-1, with TRBD1 matching 7 bases. The J call is uncertain, as TRBJ2-7 better fits the DNA end. Per germline, CDR1 SQVTM and CDR2 ANQGSEA. The CDR3 has 13 residues. The CDR3 is CSVGPTGTYEQYF. The DNA for the CDR3 is TGCAGCGTTGGCCCGACAGGGACCTACGAGCAGTACTTC.

This clone was picked up many times. The J gene is TRBJ1-5, the V gene TRBV7-2, with D perhaps matching TRBD1 (5 bases). Germline V gene lookup returns CDR1 SGHTA and CDR2 FQGNSA. This CDR3 has 15 amino acids. Trimming pared 6 bases from V and 2 bases from J, leaving 14 bases between. The CDR3 here is CASSYNQGGNQPQHF. The CDR3 DNA reads TGTGCCAGCAGTTATAATCAGGGTGGCAATCAGCCCCAGCATTTT. Using reference TRBV7-2 and TRBJ1-5 for the parts outside the CDR3, the full variable domain is GAGVSQSPSNKVTEKGKDVELRCDPISGHTALYWYRQSLGQGLEFLIYFQGNSAPDKSGLPSDRFSAERTGGSVSTLTIQRTQQEDSAVYLCASSYNQGGNQPQHFGDGTRLSIL.

The J gene is TRBJ2-1, the V gene TRBV11-3; 15 bases line up with TRBD2. V was pared by 4 bases and J by 6 bases, with 7 bases of the junction left unmatched. Per the germline V gene, CDR1 is SGHNT and CDR2 is YENEEA. The CDR3 spans 17 residues. This CDR3 reads CASSSRGLAGGLNEQFF. The CDR3 DNA reads TGTGCCAGCAGCTCTAGGGGACTAGCGGGGGGACTCAATGAGCAGTTCTTC.

The rearrangement joins TRBV19 to TRBJ2-2; 7 bases match TRBD1. With 5 bases clipped from V and 7 bases from J, the junction kept 7 bases outside the gene matches. Germline loops: CDR1 LNHDA, CDR2 SQIVND (reference sequence). The CDR3 runs to 14 residues. CDR3 nucleotides: TGTGCCAGTAGTCAACAGGGGTCTGTCGGGGAGCTGTTTTTT. This codes for CASSQQGSVGELFF.

This clone was recorded many times. The chain uses TRBV7-9 and TRBJ1-5, with 7 bases aligning to TRBD1. Germline-derived CDR1 and CDR2 are SEHNR and FQNEAQ (reference sequence). V lost 5 bases to trimming and J lost 2 bases; unmatched junction nucleotides: 6. The CDR3 runs to 15 residues. The CDR3 region has the DNA TGTGCCAGCAGCGAACAGGGGATGGGCAATCAGCCCCAGCATTTT. Encoded protein: CASSEQGMGNQPQHF.

This clone has a handful of counts. The chain recombines TRBV2 with TRBJ1-1; D not certain. CDR1 SNHLY and CDR2 FYNNEI come from the germline V gene. CDR3 length: 13 amino acids. The V end lost 4 bases, the J end lost 3 bases, and 9 bases lay between the germline ends. This chain's CDR3 is CASSVRVDTEAFF. DNA for the CDR3: TGTGCCAGCAGTGTTCGAGTGGACACTGAAGCTTTCTTT.

This clone was picked up many times. The chain couples TRBV27 to TRBJ2-7, with D maybe TRBD1 (6 bases). Germline V gives CDR1 MNHEY, CDR2 SMNVEV (reference sequence). This CDR3 comprises 15 residues. Trimming took 4 bases from V and 3 from J, leaving 16 bases between them. The CDR3 nucleotides are TGTGCCAGCAGTTCCCCCGGGGCAGGGGACTACGAGCAGTACTTC. Translation gives CASSSPGAGDYEQYF.

This clone has more than one count but fewer than ten. The V gene is TRBV4-3, the J gene TRBJ2-3, with 7 positions matching TRBD2. The V segment lost 1 base and the J segment 1 base; nucleotides outside the gene matches: 5. This CDR3 is 16 amino acids long. The germline CDR1 and CDR2 sequences are LGHNA and YSLEER. The CDR3 DNA sequence: TGCGCCAGCAGCCAAGGGCGCAGCGGGGGCACAGATACGCAGTATTTT. Its translation is CASSQGRSGGTDTQYF.

This rearrangement joins TRBV5-6 to TRBJ1-2, with D tentatively TRBD1 (5 bases). CDR3 length: 14 residues. Germline values: CDR1 SGHDT, CDR2 YYEEEE. Trimming pared 1 base from V and 2 bases from J, leaving 9 bases between. The CDR3 here is CASSLSGQNYGYTF. Written as DNA, the CDR3 is TGTGCCAGCAGCTTGTCGGGGCAGAACTATGGCTACACCTTC. The whole variable domain, remainder taken from reference TRBV5-6 and TRBJ1-2, is DAGVTQSPTHLIKTRGQQVTLRCSPKSGHDTVSWYQQALGQGPQFIFQYYEEEERQRGNFPDRFSGHQFPNYSSELNVNALLLGDSALYLCASSLSGQNYGYTFGSGTRLTVV.

In its sample, this clone was seen a few times. The gene calls are TRBV5-6 and TRBJ1-2; D uncertain. CDR1 and CDR2 from the germline V gene are SGHDT and YYEEEE. V lost 3 bases and J lost 3, with 12 bases in between. This CDR3 contains 14 residues. In DNA, the CDR3 is TGTGCCAGCAGCTCGAACAGAGTTTACTATGGCTACACCTTC. Translated, it gives CASSSNRVYYGYTF.

This clone was found a few times. The same CDR3 also results from other DNA sequences found in this sample. The chain has TRBV2 and TRBJ2-7; 7 bases match TRBD2. Germline V gives CDR1 SNHLY, CDR2 FYNNEI. CDR3 length equals 12 residues. In nucleotides, the CDR3 is TGTGCGAGCGGGGACGGCTCCTACGAGCAGTACTTC. This sequence encodes CASGDGSYEQYF. Based on the CDR3 plus reference TRBV2 and TRBJ2-7, the full variable domain is EPEVTQTPSHQVTQMGQEVILRCVPISNHLYFYWYRQILGQKVEFLVSFYNNEISEKSEIFDDQFSVERPDGSNFTLKIRSTKLEDSAMYFCASGDGSYEQYFGPGTRLTVT.

In this sample, this clone turned up a few times. The rearrangement links TRBV9 to TRBJ2-3; 8 bases map to TRBD2. Germline-derived CDR1 and CDR2 are SGDLS and YYNGEE. The CDR3 consists of 16 residues. The V and J ends lost 2 bases and 2 bases, in that order; junction bases with no gene match: 7. The CDR3 region has the DNA TGTGCCAGCAGCGTCGGGGTTAGCGGGGCCACAGATACGCAGTATTTT. Translating it yields CASSVGVSGATDTQYF.